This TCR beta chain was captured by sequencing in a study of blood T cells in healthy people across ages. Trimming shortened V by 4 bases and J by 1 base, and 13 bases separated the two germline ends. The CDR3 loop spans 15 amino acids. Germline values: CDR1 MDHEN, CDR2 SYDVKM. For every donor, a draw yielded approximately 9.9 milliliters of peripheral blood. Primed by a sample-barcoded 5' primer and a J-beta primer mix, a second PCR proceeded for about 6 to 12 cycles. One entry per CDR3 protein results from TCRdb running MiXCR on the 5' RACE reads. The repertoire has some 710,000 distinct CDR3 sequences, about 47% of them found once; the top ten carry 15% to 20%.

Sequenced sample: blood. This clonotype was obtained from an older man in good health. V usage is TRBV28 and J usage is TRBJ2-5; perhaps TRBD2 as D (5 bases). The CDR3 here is CASSSQRRAQETQYF. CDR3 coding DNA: TGTGCCAGCAGTTCCCAAAGGCGGGCCCAAGAGACCCAGTACTTC.